Listed below are T cell receptor beta chains from one sample, sequenced in a study of control samples from healthy donors and cancer patients. TCRdb's copy holds only in-frame clones and misses some; the assay was immunoSEQ multiplex PCR. Altogether approximately 120,000 clones are present, approximately 92% being singletons, with the ten largest covering 0.55% to 0.65%. The sample consisted of PBMCs. These receptors were collected from an elderly man with head and neck cancer. Both conserved end residues are trimmed from each CDR3.

>TRBJ1-3|TRBV7-9
ASSGNTIY
>TRBJ2-5|TRBV19
ASGFKGETQY
>TRBJ1-1|TRBV6-6
ASSLLRTGGNTEAF
>TRBJ2-5|TRBV18
ASSPPAVREETQY
>TRBJ1-6|TRBV6-5
ASSHRDYNSPLH
>TRBJ2-7|TRBV18
ASSLAGQGYEQY
>TRBJ2-2|TRBV6-4
ASSWGVNTGELF
>TRBJ2-2|TRBV19
ASTPLSSNTGELF
>TRBJ1-2|TRBV3-1/TRBV3-2
ASSQGVTFFYGYT
>TRBJ2-3|TRBV5-4
ASSLAVRPGGDTQY
>TRBJ2-5|TRBV5-4
ASSLGVEGAGTQY
>TRBJ2-3|TRBV5-1
ASSHGTSGSASTDTQY
>TRBJ1-5|TRBV6-1
ASSDYAQPQH
>TRBJ1-6|TRBV6-5
ASSRQGYNSPLH
>TRBJ2-7|TRBV12-2
ASRGARALNSYEQY
>TRBJ1-1|TRBV5-6
ASSLPGGNTEAF
>TRBJ1-6|TRBV7-9
ASSLVDAGNSPLH
>TRBJ1-1|TRBV6-5
ASSLGQNTEAF
>TRBJ1-3|TRBV7-9
ASSFPGRSLSGNTIY
>TRBJ2-1|TRBV7-2
ASSLVASGPSYNEQF
>TRBJ2-3|TRBV5-5
ASSALAGGNTDTQY
>TRBJ1-5|TRBV6-5
ASSSKQGYSNQPQH
>TRBJ2-1|TRBV12-3/TRBV12-4
ASSWAGGNEQF
>TRBJ1-1|TRBV7-9
ASSLNTEAF
>TRBJ2-5|TRBV5-1
ASSLEGQGETQY
>TRBJ2-1|TRBV9
ASSVVYSYNEQF
>TRBJ2-5|TRBV5-1
ASLTTAGGPPETQY
>TRBJ1-2|TRBV6-6
ASTSGAEGYT
>TRBJ2-2|TRBV2
ASEWGRGTGELF
>TRBJ2-5|TRBV5-6
ASKREAETQY
>TRBJ2-3|TRBV5-1
ASSETGSDTQY
>TRBJ2-5|TRBV5-1
ASSLVPLVSLGETQY
>TRBJ1-1|TRBV6-1
ASSDAAGYPTEAF
>TRBJ1-1|TRBV5-1
ASSPVPMNTEAF
>TRBJ1-1|TRBV7-9
ASSLALGTGRETEAF
>TRBJ1-4|TRBV6-2/TRBV6-3
ASSPSRDRGPREKLF
>TRBJ2-7|TRBV6-5
ASSPQAGSYEQY
>TRBJ1-2|TRBV5-1
ASSLDMGQGKT
>TRBJ2-7|TRBV2
ASSDRGLY
>TRBJ2-4|TRBV12-3/TRBV12-4
ASSLRGINIQY
>TRBJ1-4|TRBV19
ASSMSANEKLF
>TRBJ2-7|TRBV29-1
SVLAGGYLYEQY
>TRBJ2-3|TRBV24-1
ATSDRVGTDTQY
>TRBJ2-3|TRBV2
ARGQGDTQY
>TRBJ1-6|TRBV27
ASSLSDRGGSPLH